A single sample gave rise to the 27 T cell receptor beta chains below, sequenced in a study of multiple sclerosis patients with progressive multifocal leukoencephalopathy. The repertoire was sequenced with immunoSEQ multiplex PCR; TCRdb's copy has only in-frame clones and lacks some. This table holds roughly 31,000 clones, approximately 89% found once. Time point: before natalizumab initiation. The sequencing input was PBMCs. These receptors were obtained from a human donor with multiple sclerosis.

V usage is TRBV29-1 and J usage is TRBJ2-4; 7 positions agree with TRBD1. CDR3 length: 15 amino acids. Germline values: CDR1 SQVTM, CDR2 ANQGSEA. After removal of 4 bases from V and 0 bases from J, the junction contained 6 bases not matched to a gene. CDR3 loop: CSVARDSLAKNIQYF. CDR3 bases: TGCAGCGTTGCGAGGGACAGTTTAGCCAAAAACATTCAGTACTTC. The full variable domain, its missing parts supplied by reference TRBV29-1 and TRBJ2-4, is SAVISQKPSRDICQRGTSLTIQCQVDSQVTMMFWYRQQPGQSLTLIATANQGSEATYESGFVIDKFPISRPNLTFSTLTVSNMSPEDSSIYLCSVARDSLAKNIQYFGAGTRLSVL.

This chain links TRBV4-2 with TRBJ1-3; D is unclear. CDR1 LGHNA and CDR2 YNFKEQ come from the germline V gene. The CDR3 loop spans 17 amino acids. Trimming removed 1 base at V and 4 bases at J, with 17 bases between. This CDR3 reads CASSQGPASGRGNTIYF. The CDR3 DNA sequence: TGTGCCAGCAGCCAAGGTCCGGCCTCGGGTCGGGGAAACACCATATATTTT.

V and J are TRBV29-1 and TRBJ2-7, with 8 positions matching TRBD1. V was pared by 4 bases and J by 6 bases, with 11 bases of the junction left unmatched. CDR1 SQVTM and CDR2 ANQGSEA come from the germline V gene. The CDR3 is 14 amino acids. CDR3: CSVAFPAGGFEQYF. The CDR3 nucleotides are TGCAGCGTTGCCTTTCCGGCAGGGGGCTTCGAGCAGTACTTC.

The J gene is TRBJ2-5, the V gene TRBV29-1; D is unclear. The DNA end favors TRBJ2-7, so the J call may be wrong. Germline loops: CDR1 SQVTM, CDR2 ANQGSEA. This CDR3 spans 10 amino acids. CDR3 residues: CSAGSYEQYF. The CDR3 DNA reads TGCAGCGCCGGAAGCTACGAGCAGTACTTC.

V and J are TRBV6-5 and TRBJ1-2; D gene unclear. The CDR3 runs to 13 residues. Trimming left V 5 bases short and J 5 bases short, with 12 bases between. Looked up from germline, CDR1 is MNHEY and CDR2 is SVGAGI. The CDR3 protein is CASSETPFYGYTF. CDR3 nucleotides: TGTGCCAGCAGTGAAACACCCTTTTATGGCTACACCTTC.

The chain joins TRBV30 to TRBJ1-5, with TRBD1 as a possible D gene (6 bases). The CDR3 length is 14 residues. CDR1 is GTSNPN and CDR2 is SVGIG in the germline V gene (reference sequence). Between the trimmed V and J ends, which lost 7 bases and 1 base, there was a span of 14 bases. The CDR3 DNA reads as TGTGCCTCCGGTGAGGGGGGAAGCAATCAGCCCCAGCATTTT. It codes for CASGEGGSNQPQHF.

The V gene is TRBV9, the J gene TRBJ2-1; possibly TRBD1 for D (6 bases). The CDR3 loop spans 15 amino acids. Germline V gene sequence: CDR1 SGDLS, CDR2 YYNGEE. V shed 3 bases and J shed 0 bases, with 10 bases lying between them. In DNA form, the CDR3 reads TGTGCCAGCAGCGGGGCAGGGGACTCCTACAATGAGCAGTTCTTC. As protein: CASSGAGDSYNEQFF.

This sequence joins TRBV18 and TRBJ1-2; D call uncertain. The V end lost 3 bases, the J end lost 4 bases, and 15 bases lay between the germline ends. Germline values: CDR1 KGHSH, CDR2 LQKENI. The CDR3 covers 15 residues. For the CDR3, the DNA is TGTGCCAGCTCACCCGAAGGGAAAGCCACCTATGGCTACACCTTC. Translation: CASSPEGKATYGYTF.

The chain couples TRBV4-3 to TRBJ2-1; 8 nucleotides line up with TRBD1. The CDR3 contains 17 residues. V lost 4 bases and J lost 0; bases outside the gene matches: 8. CDR1 and CDR2 from the germline V gene are LGHNA and YSLEER. CDR3 coding DNA: TGCGCCAGCAGCCCCGGCTCCGGGACAGGCTCCTACAATGAGCAGTTCTTC. Translated: CASSPGSGTGSYNEQFF.

This clone has just a few counts. V is TRBV4-2 and J is TRBJ2-7, with 11 bases aligning to TRBD2. This CDR3 comprises 16 residues. Germline V lookup: CDR1 LGHNA, CDR2 YNFKEQ. Germline trimming cut 1 base from V and 3 bases from J; bases unmatched to any gene: 5. The CDR3 loop reads CASSQGGLAGIYEQYF. The CDR3 DNA is TGTGCCAGCAGCCAAGGTGGACTAGCGGGCATCTACGAGCAGTACTTC.

This chain joins TRBV14 and TRBJ2-7; 11 bases fit TRBD2. The CDR3 extends over 17 amino acids. Germline CDR1 reads SGHDN; CDR2 reads FVKESK. V was clipped by 5 bases and J by 1 base; unmatched bases: 10. CDR3 sequence (DNA): TGTGCCAGCAGCAAAGCGGGACTAGCGGACGTTTCCTACGAGCAGTACTTC. It specifies CASSKAGLADVSYEQYF. Drawing the rest from reference TRBV14 and TRBJ2-7, the complete variable domain is EAGVTQFPSHSVIEKGQTVTLRCDPISGHDNLYWYRRVMGKEIKFLLHFVKESKQDESGMPNNRFLAERTGGTYSTLKVQPAELEDSGVYFCASSKAGLADVSYEQYFGPGTRLTVT.

This sequence joins TRBV27 and TRBJ2-1; D may match TRBD1 or TRBD2 (5 bases each). Germline CDR1 MNHEY, CDR2 SMNVEV (reference sequence). V was trimmed by 5 bases and J by 8 bases, leaving 19 bases between them. The CDR3 has 15 residues. DNA of the CDR3: TGTGCCAGCAGTGGGCTGGGACGTTCGGGCCATGAGCAGTTCTTC. Amino acid sequence: CASSGLGRSGHEQFF.

The chain recombines TRBV4-2 with TRBJ2-7, with TRBD2 matching over 11 bases. The V and J ends lost 2 bases and 6 bases, in that order; junction bases with no gene match: 15. The germline V gene encodes CDR1 LGHNA and CDR2 YNFKEQ. This CDR3 comprises 18 residues. The CDR3 DNA follows: TGTGCCAGCAGCCAATTTCTTGGAGCTAGCGGGAGGAATTCCGAGCAGTACTTC. It encodes CASSQFLGASGRNSEQYF.

This rearrangement joins TRBV12-5 to TRBJ2-1, with TRBD2 matching 7 bases. Germline-derived CDR1 and CDR2 are LGHNT and FRNRAP. The CDR3 contains 16 residues. The trim removed 0 bases at V and 6 bases at J, leaving 8 bases unmatched. The CDR3 region has the DNA TGTGCTAGTGGTTTGGTACCTGCAGCGGGATCCAATGAGCAGTTCTTC. Translating gives CASGLVPAAGSNEQFF.

This sequence joins TRBV4-1 and TRBJ1-2; D might be TRBD1 (6 bases). The CDR3 length is 20 residues. Germline loops: CDR1 MGHRA, CDR2 YSYEKL. V lost 1 base and J 4 bases, leaving 28 bases between the germline ends. The CDR3 is CASSQVLTDGPGGQPYGYTF. CDR3 bases: TGCGCCAGCAGCCAAGTTTTAACGGATGGACCCGGGGGGCAGCCCTATGGCTACACCTTC.

The J gene is TRBJ1-2, the V gene TRBV5-4; 10 bases map to TRBD1. With V trimmed by 4 bases and J by 1 base, 16 bases remained unmatched. The V gene's germline CDR1 is SGHNT and CDR2 YYREEE (reference sequence). The CDR3 loop spans 19 amino acids. CDR3 in DNA: TGTGCCAGCAGCCCCTCAGCCCGGGACAGGGGCGATTTTAACTATGGCTACACCTTC. This translates into CASSPSARDRGDFNYGYTF.

V usage is TRBV7-2 and J usage is TRBJ1-2; D remains ambiguous. The germline gives CDR1 SGHTA, CDR2 FQGNSA. This CDR3 comprises 12 residues. V lost 3 bases, J lost 6 bases, and 8 bases lay in between. The CDR3 DNA sequence: TGTGCCAGCAGCTTTTCGATGGATGGCTACACCTTC. The encoded protein is CASSFSMDGYTF.

The V call is TRBV30, the J call TRBJ2-1; D possibly corresponds to TRBD2 (6 bases). This CDR3 comprises 12 residues. V gave up 2 bases and J gave up 9 bases, with 11 bases separating them. Germline V gene lookup returns CDR1 GTSNPN and CDR2 SVGIG (reference sequence). The CDR3 loop is CAWSISGLEQFF. CDR3 nucleotides: TGTGCCTGGAGTATCAGCGGGCTTGAGCAGTTCTTC.

The sample holds one count of this clone. The chain carries TRBV2 and TRBJ2-7; 8 bases match TRBD2. This CDR3 has 13 residues. Germline V lookup: CDR1 SNHLY, CDR2 FYNNEI. Germline trimming cut 6 bases from V and 5 bases from J; bases unmatched to any gene: 6. The CDR3 nucleotides read TGTGCCAGCAGCGTCGGGGGGGCTAACGAGCAGTACTTC. Translation: CASSVGGANEQYF.

The chain has TRBV2 and TRBJ1-1, with D possibly TRBD1 on 6 matching bases. Germline CDR1 and CDR2: SNHLY and FYNNEI. The ends were cut back, 5 bases at V and 3 bases at J, with 10 bases in the middle. The CDR3 spans 13 residues. The CDR3 sequence is CASSLTGYTEAFF. In DNA, the CDR3 is TGTGCCAGCAGTCTAACAGGGTACACTGAAGCTTTCTTT. Full variable domain (outside the CDR3, taken from reference TRBV2 and TRBJ1-1): EPEVTQTPSHQVTQMGQEVILRCVPISNHLYFYWYRQILGQKVEFLVSFYNNEISEKSEIFDDQFSVERPDGSNFTLKIRSTKLEDSAMYFCASSLTGYTEAFFGQGTRLTVV.

The gene calls are TRBV21-1 and TRBJ2-5. TRBV21-1 is shown as a pseudogene. The CDR3 has 12 residues. CDR3 sequence: CASRQLQETQYF. CDR3 bases: TGTGCCAGCCGGCAGCTGCAAGAGACCCAGTACTTC.

V gene TRBV4-3 combines with J gene TRBJ1-3; D gene ambiguous. Deletions cut 6 bases from V and 0 bases from J, with 6 bases between. The CDR3 runs 13 residues. The germline V gene has CDR1 LGHNA and CDR2 YSLEER. The CDR3 DNA reads TGCGCCAGCAGTCTGCTCTCTGGAAACACCATATATTTT. It specifies CASSLLSGNTIYF.

This clone occurred a few times. The rearrangement links TRBV7-9 to TRBJ2-7; D unclear. V gave up 5 bases and J gave up 5 bases, with 10 bases separating them. The CDR3 has 12 amino acids. Germline V CDR1 and CDR2: SEHNR, FQNEAQ (reference sequence). CDR3 sequence: CASSPIPHEQYF. The CDR3 DNA reads TGTGCCAGCAGCCCTATCCCCCACGAGCAGTACTTC.

The chain joins TRBV7-6 to TRBJ1-1, with D perhaps matching TRBD1 (6 bases). Per germline, CDR1 SGHVS and CDR2 FNYEAQ. Deletions cut 1 base from V and 0 bases from J, with 12 bases between. This CDR3 contains 16 residues. This CDR3 is CASSLVAGDLNTEAFF. The CDR3 bases are TGTGCCAGCAGCTTAGTGGCAGGGGACTTGAACACTGAAGCTTTCTTT. Looking up the rest from reference TRBV7-6 and TRBJ1-1 gives the full variable domain: GAGVSQSPRYKVTKRGQDVALRCDPISGHVSLYWYRQALGQGPEFLTYFNYEAQQDKSGLPNDRFSAERPEGSISTLTIQRTEQRDSAMYRCASSLVAGDLNTEAFFGQGTRLTVV.

The chain uses TRBV7-8 and TRBJ2-3; the D is unclear. Trimming left V 4 bases short and J 1 base short, with 9 bases between. CDR3 size: 14 residues. Germline CDR1 reads SGHVS; CDR2 reads FQNEAQ. The DNA for the CDR3 is TGTGCCAGCAGCTCCAACCTTCGCACAGATACGCAGTATTTT. Amino acids: CASSSNLRTDTQYF.

The chain joins TRBV7-2 to TRBJ2-5, with 9 nucleotides matching TRBD2. The CDR3 extends over 18 amino acids. Trimming at V came to 1 base and at J to 0 bases, leaving 9 bases not matched to a gene. Per the germline V gene, CDR1 is SGHTA and CDR2 is FQGNSA. The CDR3 here is CASSLVRLAGYHQETQYF. The CDR3 bases are TGTGCCAGCAGCTTAGTTCGGCTAGCGGGATACCACCAAGAGACCCAGTACTTC.

In this sample, this clone turned up a few times. This chain links TRBV6-1 with TRBJ2-1; D is possibly TRBD1 or TRBD2 (5 bases each). Trimming pared 6 bases from V and 0 bases from J, leaving 12 bases between. The CDR3 extends over 15 amino acids. From germline, CDR1 is MNHNS and CDR2 SASEGT. The chain's CDR3 is CASRRGDGSYNEQFF. The DNA of the CDR3 is TGTGCCAGCAGAAGAGGGGACGGCTCCTACAATGAGCAGTTCTTC.